The present entry profiles one TCR beta chain with its context. Its antigen is not identified. This entry comes from a study of OX40 agonist ivuxolimab in advanced cancers. Study details: With ivuxolimab, an agonistic anti-OX40 (CD134) antibody, patients were treated. Of mixed ages from 23 to 79 and averaging approximately 60 years, the group was approximately 84% male.

TCRdb's table, derived via immunoSEQ multiplex PCR, lists solely in-frame clones and lacks some. The data show approximately 74,000 clones, 70% to 90% seen once. Whole-study findings and limits: Relative to CD4+ cells, CD8+ T cells on average had more expanded clones.

Any history of autoimmune disease or systemic immunosuppression disqualified patients. The V and J ends lost 0 bases and 1 base respectively, with 7 bases between them. CDR1 and CDR2 (germline): KGHSH, LQKENI. This CDR3 spans 15 amino acids. Sequences were derived from CD4+ or CD8+ T cells sorted from blood, sampled in a trial of the OX40 agonist ivuxolimab. The clonotype comes from an adult with an advanced solid tumor such as melanoma, head and neck, liver or kidney cancer. The rearrangement uses TRBV18 and TRBJ2-4; a weak D match, TRBD2 (6 bases). The CDR3 loop reads CASSPPEGAKNIQYF. Written as DNA, the CDR3 is TGTGCCAGCTCACCACCGGAGGGGGCCAAAAACATTCAGTACTTC.